The clone carrying this T cell receptor (beta chain) showed up many times. Its target is unknown. This sample is drawn from a study of CD8 T cells in ankylosing spondylitis. TCRdb processed the 5' RACE reads anew with MiXCR; each CDR3 protein has one entry. The sample lists roughly 230,000 distinct CDR3 sequences; over 9.5% were seen once. General observations from the study: For ankylosing spondylitis blood, a TCR beta motif of eight or nine highly homologous variants appeared characteristic. Disease-linked clones reportedly concentrated significantly in matched ankylosing spondylitis synovial fluid. Disease-associated clonotypes exhibited CD8+ identity and were relatively infrequent in peripheral blood.

The CDR3 sequence is 17 residues long. CDR1 is SGHKS, CDR2 YYEKEE, per germline (reference sequence). With 2 bases clipped from V and 3 bases from J, the junction kept 7 bases outside the gene matches. Sequencing was performed on blood, either unsorted or a sorted T cell fraction (not recorded which). The receptor comes from a male donor with ankylosing spondylitis or in good health (not recorded which). The gene calls are TRBV5-5 and TRBJ2-2; 10 nucleotides line up with TRBD2. CDR3 coding DNA: TGTGCCAGCAGCTTTTCCGGGACTAGCGCGTACACCGGGGAGCTGTTTTTT. Translating it yields CASSFSGTSAYTGELFF.